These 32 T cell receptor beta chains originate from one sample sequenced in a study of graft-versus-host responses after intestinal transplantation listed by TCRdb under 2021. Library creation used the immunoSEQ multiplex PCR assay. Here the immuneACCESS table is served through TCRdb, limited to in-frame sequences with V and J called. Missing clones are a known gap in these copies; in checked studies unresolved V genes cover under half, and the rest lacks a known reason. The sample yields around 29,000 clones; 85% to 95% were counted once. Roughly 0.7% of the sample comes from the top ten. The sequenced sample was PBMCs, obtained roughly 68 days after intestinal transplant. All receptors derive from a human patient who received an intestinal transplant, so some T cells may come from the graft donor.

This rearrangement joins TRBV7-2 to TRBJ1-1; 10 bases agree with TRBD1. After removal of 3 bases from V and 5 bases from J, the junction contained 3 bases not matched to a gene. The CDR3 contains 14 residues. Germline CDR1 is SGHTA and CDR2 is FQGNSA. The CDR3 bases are TGTGCCAGCAGCTTGGGACAGGGGAAAACTGAAGCTTTCTTT. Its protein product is CASSLGQGKTEAFF.

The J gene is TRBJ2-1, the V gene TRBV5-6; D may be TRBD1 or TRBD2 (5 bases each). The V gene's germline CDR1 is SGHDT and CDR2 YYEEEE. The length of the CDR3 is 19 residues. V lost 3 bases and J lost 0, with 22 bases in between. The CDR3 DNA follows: TGTGCCAGCAGCTCGAGGACACACCAAGAGGGGCCCTCCTACAATGAGCAGTTCTTC. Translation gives CASSSRTHQEGPSYNEQFF. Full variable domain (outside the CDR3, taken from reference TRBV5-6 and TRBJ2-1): DAGVTQSPTHLIKTRGQQVTLRCSPKSGHDTVSWYQQALGQGPQFIFQYYEEEERQRGNFPDRFSGHQFPNYSSELNVNALLLGDSALYLCASSSRTHQEGPSYNEQFFGPGTRLTVL.

In DNA, the CDR3 is TGCGCCAGCAGCCCGGGCGGTTTGGTAGCGGGAGCTGATACGCAGTATTTT. Its translation: CASSPGGLVAGADTQYF. The chain links TRBV5-1 to TRBJ2-3; 9 nucleotides match TRBD2. Germline trimming cut 4 bases from V and 6 bases from J; bases unmatched to any gene: 15. CDR1 and CDR2 from the germline V gene are SGHRS and YFSETQ. The CDR3 consists of 17 residues.

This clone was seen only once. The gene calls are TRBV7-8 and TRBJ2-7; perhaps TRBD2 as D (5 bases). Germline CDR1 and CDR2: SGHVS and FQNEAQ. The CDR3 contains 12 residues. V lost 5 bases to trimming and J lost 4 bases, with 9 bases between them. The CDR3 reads CASSRLAYEQYF. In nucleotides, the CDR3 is TGTGCCAGCAGCAGGCTAGCTTACGAGCAGTACTTC.

CDR3 in amino acids: CASIPYEYQETQYF. As DNA, the CDR3 is TGTGCCAGCATCCCCTACGAGTACCAAGAGACCCAGTACTTC. The chain is built from TRBV7-2 and TRBJ2-5; D is unresolved. The CDR3 contains 14 residues. Germline loops: CDR1 SGHTA, CDR2 FQGNSA. The ends were cut back, 7 bases at V and 0 bases at J, with 12 bases in the middle.

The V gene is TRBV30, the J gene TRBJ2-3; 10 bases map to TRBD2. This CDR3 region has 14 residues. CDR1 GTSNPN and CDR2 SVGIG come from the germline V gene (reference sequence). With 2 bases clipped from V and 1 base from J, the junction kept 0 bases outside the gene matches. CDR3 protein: CAWSSGRGTDTQYF. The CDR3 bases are TGTGCCTGGAGTAGCGGGAGGGGCACAGATACGCAGTATTTT. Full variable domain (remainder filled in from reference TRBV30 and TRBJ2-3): SQTIHQWPATLVQPVGSPLSLECTVEGTSNPNLYWYRQAAGRGLQLLFYSVGIGQISSEVPQNLSASRPQDRQFILSSKKLLLSDSGFYLCAWSSGRGTDTQYFGPGTRLTVL.

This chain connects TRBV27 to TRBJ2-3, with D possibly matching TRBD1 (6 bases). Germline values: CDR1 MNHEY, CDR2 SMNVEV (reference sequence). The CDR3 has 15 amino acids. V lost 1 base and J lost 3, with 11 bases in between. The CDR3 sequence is CASSLFVRGTDTQYF. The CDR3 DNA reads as TGTGCCAGCAGTTTATTTGTCAGGGGAACAGATACGCAGTATTTT.

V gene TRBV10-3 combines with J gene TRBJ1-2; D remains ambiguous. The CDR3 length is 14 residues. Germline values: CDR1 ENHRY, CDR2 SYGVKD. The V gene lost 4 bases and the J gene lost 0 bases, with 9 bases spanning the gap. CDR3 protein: CAISAQPANYGYTF. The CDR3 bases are TGTGCCATCAGTGCTCAGCCCGCTAACTATGGCTACACCTTC.

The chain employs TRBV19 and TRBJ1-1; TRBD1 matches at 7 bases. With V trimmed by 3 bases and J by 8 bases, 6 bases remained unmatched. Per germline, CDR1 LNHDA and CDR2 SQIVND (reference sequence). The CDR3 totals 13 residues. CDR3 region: CASSIKTGLEAFF. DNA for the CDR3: TGTGCCAGTAGTATTAAGACAGGGCTGGAAGCTTTCTTT.

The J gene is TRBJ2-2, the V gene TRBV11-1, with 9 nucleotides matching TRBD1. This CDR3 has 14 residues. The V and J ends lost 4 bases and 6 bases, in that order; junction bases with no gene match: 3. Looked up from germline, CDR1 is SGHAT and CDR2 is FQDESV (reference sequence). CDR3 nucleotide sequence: TGTGCCAGCAGCTCCCGACAGGGGGCCGGGGAGCTGTTTTTT. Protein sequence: CASSSRQGAGELFF.

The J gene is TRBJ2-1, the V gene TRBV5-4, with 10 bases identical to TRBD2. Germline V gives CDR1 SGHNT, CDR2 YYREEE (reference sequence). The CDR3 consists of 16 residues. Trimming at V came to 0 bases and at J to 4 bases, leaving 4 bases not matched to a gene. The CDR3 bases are TGTGCCAGCAGCTTGGGAGGACTAGCGGAGTACAATGAGCAGTTCTTC. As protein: CASSLGGLAEYNEQFF.

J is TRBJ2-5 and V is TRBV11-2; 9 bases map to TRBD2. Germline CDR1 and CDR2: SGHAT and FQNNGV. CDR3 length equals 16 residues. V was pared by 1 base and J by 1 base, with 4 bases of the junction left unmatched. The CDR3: CASSLAPAGGQETQYF. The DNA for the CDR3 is TGTGCCAGCAGCTTAGCTCCAGCGGGAGGCCAAGAGACCCAGTACTTC.

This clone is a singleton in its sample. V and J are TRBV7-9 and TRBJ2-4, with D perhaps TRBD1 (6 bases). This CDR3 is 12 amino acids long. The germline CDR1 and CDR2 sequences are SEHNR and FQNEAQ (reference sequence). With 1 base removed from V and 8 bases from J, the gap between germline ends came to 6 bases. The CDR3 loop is CASSLEGDIQYF. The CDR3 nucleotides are TGTGCCAGCAGCTTAGAGGGGGACATTCAGTACTTC. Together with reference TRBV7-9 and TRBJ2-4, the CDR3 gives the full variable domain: DTGVSQNPRHKITKRGQNVTFRCDPISEHNRLYWYRQTLGQGPEFLTYFQNEAQLEKSRLLSDRFSAERPKGSFSTLEIQRTEQGDSAMYLCASSLEGDIQYFGAGTRLSVL.

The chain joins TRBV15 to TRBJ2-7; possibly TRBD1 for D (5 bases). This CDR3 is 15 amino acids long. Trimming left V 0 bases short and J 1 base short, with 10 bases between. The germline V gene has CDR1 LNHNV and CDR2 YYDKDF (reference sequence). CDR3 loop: CATSRDVRGSYEQYF. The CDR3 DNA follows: TGTGCCACCAGCAGAGACGTAAGGGGTTCCTACGAGCAGTACTTC.

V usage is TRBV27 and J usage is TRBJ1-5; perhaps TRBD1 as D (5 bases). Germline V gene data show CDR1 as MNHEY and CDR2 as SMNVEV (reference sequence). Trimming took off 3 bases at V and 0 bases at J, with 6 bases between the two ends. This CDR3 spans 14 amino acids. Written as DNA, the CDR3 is TGTGCCAGCAGTTTTGGGGGTAGCAATCAGCCCCAGCATTTT. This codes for CASSFGGSNQPQHF.

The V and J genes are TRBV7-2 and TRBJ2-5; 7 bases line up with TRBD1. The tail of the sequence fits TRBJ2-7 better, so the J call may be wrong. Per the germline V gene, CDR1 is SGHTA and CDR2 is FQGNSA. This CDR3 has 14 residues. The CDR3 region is CASSLGQGFYEQYF. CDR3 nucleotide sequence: TGTGCCAGCAGCTTAGGACAGGGATTCTACGAGCAGTACTTC.

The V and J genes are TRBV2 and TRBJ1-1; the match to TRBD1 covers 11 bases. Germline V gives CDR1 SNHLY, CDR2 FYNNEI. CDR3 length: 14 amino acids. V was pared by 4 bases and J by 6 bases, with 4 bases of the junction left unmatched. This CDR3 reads CASSVRGQGAEAFF. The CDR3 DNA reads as TGTGCCAGCAGTGTGAGGGGACAGGGGGCTGAAGCTTTCTTT.

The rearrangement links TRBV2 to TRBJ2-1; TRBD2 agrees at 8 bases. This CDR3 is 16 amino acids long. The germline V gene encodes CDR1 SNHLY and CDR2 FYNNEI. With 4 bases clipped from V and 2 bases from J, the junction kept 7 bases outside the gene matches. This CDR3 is CASSGRTSRTYNEQFF. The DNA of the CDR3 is TGTGCCAGCAGTGGACGGACTAGCAGAACCTACAATGAGCAGTTCTTC. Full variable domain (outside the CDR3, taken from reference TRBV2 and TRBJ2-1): EPEVTQTPSHQVTQMGQEVILRCVPISNHLYFYWYRQILGQKVEFLVSFYNNEISEKSEIFDDQFSVERPDGSNFTLKIRSTKLEDSAMYFCASSGRTSRTYNEQFFGPGTRLTVL.

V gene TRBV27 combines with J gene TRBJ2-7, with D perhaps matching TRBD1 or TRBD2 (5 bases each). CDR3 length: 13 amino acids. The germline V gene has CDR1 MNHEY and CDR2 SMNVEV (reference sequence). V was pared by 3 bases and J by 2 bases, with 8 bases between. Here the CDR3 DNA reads TGTGCCAGCAGTTTTTTGGGGGCCTACGAGCAGTACTTC. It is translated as CASSFLGAYEQYF.

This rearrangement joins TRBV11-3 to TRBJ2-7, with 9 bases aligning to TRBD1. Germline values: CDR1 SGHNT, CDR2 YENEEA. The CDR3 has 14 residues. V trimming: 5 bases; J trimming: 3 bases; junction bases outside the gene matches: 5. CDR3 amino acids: CASSVTGGFYEQYF. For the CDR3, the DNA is TGTGCCAGCAGCGTCACAGGGGGCTTCTACGAGCAGTACTTC.

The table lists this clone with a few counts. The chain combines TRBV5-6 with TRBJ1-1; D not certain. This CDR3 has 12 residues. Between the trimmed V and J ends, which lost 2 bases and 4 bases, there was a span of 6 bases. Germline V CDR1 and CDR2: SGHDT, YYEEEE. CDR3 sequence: CASSLRPTEAFF. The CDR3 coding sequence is TGTGCCAGCAGCTTAAGACCCACTGAAGCTTTCTTT.

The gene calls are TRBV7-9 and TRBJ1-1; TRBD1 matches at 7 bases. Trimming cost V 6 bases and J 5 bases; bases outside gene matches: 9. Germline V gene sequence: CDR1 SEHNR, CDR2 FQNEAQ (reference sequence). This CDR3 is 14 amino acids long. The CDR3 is CASRPRQGETEAFF. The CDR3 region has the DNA TGTGCCAGCAGGCCGAGACAGGGAGAGACTGAAGCTTTCTTT. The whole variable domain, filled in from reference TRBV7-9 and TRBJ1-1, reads DTGVSQNPRHKITKRGQNVTFRCDPISEHNRLYWYRQTLGQGPEFLTYFQNEAQLEKSRLLSDRFSAERPKGSFSTLEIQRTEQGDSAMYLCASRPRQGETEAFFGQGTRLTVV.

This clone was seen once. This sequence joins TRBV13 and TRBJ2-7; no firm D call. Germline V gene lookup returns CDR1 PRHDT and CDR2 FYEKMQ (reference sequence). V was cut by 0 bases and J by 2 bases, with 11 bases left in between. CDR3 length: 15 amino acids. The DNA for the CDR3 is TGTGCCAGCAGCTTAGGACTCTCGCATACCTACGAGCAGTACTTC. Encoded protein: CASSLGLSHTYEQYF.

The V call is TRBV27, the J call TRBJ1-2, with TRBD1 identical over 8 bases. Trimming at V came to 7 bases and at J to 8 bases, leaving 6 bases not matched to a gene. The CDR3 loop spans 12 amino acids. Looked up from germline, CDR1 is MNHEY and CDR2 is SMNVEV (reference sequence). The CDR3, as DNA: TGTGCCAGCAAAAACAGGGGGGACGGCTACACCTTC. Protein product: CASKNRGDGYTF.

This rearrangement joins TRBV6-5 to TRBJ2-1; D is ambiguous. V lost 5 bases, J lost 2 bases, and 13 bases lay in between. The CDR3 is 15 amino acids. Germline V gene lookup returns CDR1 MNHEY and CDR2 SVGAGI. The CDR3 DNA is TGTGCCAGCAGTCAACAGCGTCGCCCCTACAATGAGCAGTTCTTC. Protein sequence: CASSQQRRPYNEQFF.

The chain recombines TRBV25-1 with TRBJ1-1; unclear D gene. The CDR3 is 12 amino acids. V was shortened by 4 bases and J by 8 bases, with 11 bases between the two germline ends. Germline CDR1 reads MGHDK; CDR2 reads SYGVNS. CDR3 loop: CASSARATEAFF. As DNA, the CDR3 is TGTGCCAGCAGTGCAAGGGCTACGGAAGCTTTCTTT.

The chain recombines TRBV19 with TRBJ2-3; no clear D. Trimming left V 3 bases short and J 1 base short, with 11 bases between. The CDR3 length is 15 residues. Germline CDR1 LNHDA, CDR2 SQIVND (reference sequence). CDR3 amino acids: CASSIRAAGTDTQYF. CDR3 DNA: TGTGCCAGTAGTATTCGGGCCGCCGGCACAGATACGCAGTATTTT.

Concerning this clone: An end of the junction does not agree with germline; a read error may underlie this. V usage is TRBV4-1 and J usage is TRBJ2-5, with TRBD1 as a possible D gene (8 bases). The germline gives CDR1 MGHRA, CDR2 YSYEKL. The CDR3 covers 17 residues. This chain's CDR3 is CASSQGQGVIAGETQYF. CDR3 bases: TGCGCCAGCAGTCAAGGACAGGGAGTAATAGCGGGTGAGACCCAGTACTTC.

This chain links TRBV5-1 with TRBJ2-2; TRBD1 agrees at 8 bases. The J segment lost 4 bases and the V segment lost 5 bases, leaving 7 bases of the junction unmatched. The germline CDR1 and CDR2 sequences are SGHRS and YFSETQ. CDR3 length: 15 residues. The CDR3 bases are TGCGCCAGCAGTTATGGGACAGGACGCACCGGGGAGCTGTTTTTT. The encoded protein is CASSYGTGRTGELFF.

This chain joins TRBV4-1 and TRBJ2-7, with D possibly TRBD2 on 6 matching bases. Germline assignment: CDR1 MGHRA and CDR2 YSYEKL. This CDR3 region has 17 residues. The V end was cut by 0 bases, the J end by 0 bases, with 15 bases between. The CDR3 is CASSQDIRDSYSYEQYF. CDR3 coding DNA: TGCGCCAGCAGCCAAGACATCCGGGACTCATACTCCTACGAGCAGTACTTC.

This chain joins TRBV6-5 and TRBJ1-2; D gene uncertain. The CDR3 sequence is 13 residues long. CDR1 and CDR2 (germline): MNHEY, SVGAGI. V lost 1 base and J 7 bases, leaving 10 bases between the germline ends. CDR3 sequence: CASSYWQDPGYTF. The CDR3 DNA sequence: TGTGCCAGCAGTTACTGGCAGGACCCTGGCTACACCTTC.

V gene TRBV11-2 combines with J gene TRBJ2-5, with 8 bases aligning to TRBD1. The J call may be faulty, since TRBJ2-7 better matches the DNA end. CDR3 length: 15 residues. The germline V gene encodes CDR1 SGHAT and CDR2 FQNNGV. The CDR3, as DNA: TGTGCCAGCAGCTTTCAGGGGGCCCCGGCCTACGAGCAGTACTTC. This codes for CASSFQGAPAYEQYF.